These 7 T cell receptor beta chains share one sample of origin, sequenced in a study of glioma-infiltrating T cells after dendritic cell vaccination. The assay was immunoSEQ multiplex PCR, and TCRdb's table has in-frame clones only and misses some. The data contain approximately 84,000 clones, over 75% of them singletons. This sample comprised blood, obtained before dendritic cell vaccination. Receptors were obtained from a human donor with glioblastoma.

In this sample, this clone turned up a few times. V usage is TRBV2 and J usage is TRBJ2-7, with 9 bases lining up with TRBD2. This CDR3 has 13 residues. The V gene's germline CDR1 is SNHLY and CDR2 FYNNEI. The V gene end was trimmed by 5 bases and the J gene end by 3 bases; junction bases not matched to a gene: 2. The CDR3 loop reads CASSLAGFYEQYF. For the CDR3, the DNA is TGTGCCAGCAGTCTAGCGGGGTTCTACGAGCAGTACTTC.

This clone was counted a single time. J is TRBJ1-2 and V is TRBV2, with D possibly TRBD1 on 6 matching bases. CDR1 SNHLY and CDR2 FYNNEI come from the germline V gene. Between the trimmed V and J ends, which lost 6 bases and 5 bases, there was a span of 13 bases. This CDR3 has 13 residues. The CDR3 nucleotides read TGTGCCAGCAGCGCCACAGGGTTTTATGGCTACACCTTC. It yields the protein CASSATGFYGYTF.

This chain links TRBV18 with TRBJ2-7; 8 bases align to TRBD1. Trimming removed 1 base from V and 6 bases from J; junction bases left unmatched: 8. The CDR3 has 15 residues. Germline assignment: CDR1 KGHSH and CDR2 LQKENI. The CDR3 sequence: CASSPRGQGVGEQYF. CDR3 coding DNA: TGTGCCAGCTCACCACGAGGACAGGGAGTGGGCGAGCAGTACTTC. The full variable domain, with the rest looked up from reference TRBV18 and TRBJ2-7, is NAGVMQNPRHLVRRRGQEARLRCSPMKGHSHVYWYRQLPEEGLKFMVYLQKENIIDESGMPKERFSAEFPKEGPSILRIQQVVRGDSAAYFCASSPRGQGVGEQYFGPGTRLTVT.

The CDR3 spells CAWSVGPGDFF. The CDR3 DNA is TGTGCCTGGAGTGTGGGGCCCGGAGATTTCTTT. The gene calls are TRBV30 and TRBJ1-1; tentatively, D is TRBD1 (5 bases). CDR1 and CDR2 from the germline V gene are GTSNPN and SVGIG (reference sequence). Trimming pared 0 bases from V and 13 bases from J, leaving 12 bases between. The CDR3 extends over 11 amino acids.

The chain combines TRBV19 with TRBJ2-1, with 10 bases lining up with TRBD2. V gave up 1 base and J gave up 7 bases; unmatched junction bases: 10. The CDR3 runs to 17 residues. Per germline, CDR1 LNHDA and CDR2 SQIVND (reference sequence). The CDR3 bases are TGTGCCAGTAGTATAGTAAGTCTAGCGGGAGTGTGGAATGAGCAGTTCTTC. Its protein is CASSIVSLAGVWNEQFF.

This chain uses TRBV7-6 with TRBJ2-7; 7 bases fit TRBD2. This CDR3 has 14 amino acids. The trim removed 1 base at V and 7 bases at J, leaving 7 bases unmatched. Germline CDR1 and CDR2: SGHVS and FNYEAQ. The CDR3: CASSLGEGRREQYF. Here the CDR3 DNA reads TGTGCCAGCAGCTTAGGGGAGGGACGCCGGGAGCAGTACTTC.

The chain recombines TRBV7-9 with TRBJ2-7; D unclear. Germline V lookup: CDR1 SEHNR, CDR2 FQNEAQ (reference sequence). V dropped 1 base and J dropped 3 bases, with 10 bases sitting between them. This CDR3 region has 14 residues. The CDR3 DNA follows: TGTGCCAGCAGCTTAGAGAGTAGCAGCTACGAGCAGTACTTC. Its protein is CASSLESSSYEQYF.